The 16 T cell receptor beta chains in this list originate from one sample, sequenced in a study of cytomegalovirus exposure and HLA in healthy donors. The protocol was immunoSEQ multiplex PCR, while the TCRdb copy is restricted to in-frame clones and leaves out a portion. The table has 150,000 to 180,000 clones, 86% seen once. Sequenced input: PBMCs. The receptors originated from a human donor in good health.

The gene calls are TRBV6-5 and TRBJ2-7; D is possibly TRBD2 (5 bases). Trimming removed 6 bases at V and 2 bases at J, with 17 bases between. The CDR3 is made up of 15 amino acids. Germline V gene data show CDR1 as MNHEY and CDR2 as SVGAGI. The DNA of the CDR3 is TGTGCCAGCAGCCCAGGAGGTCTGGGCGCCTACGAGCAGTACTTC. It translates to CASSPGGLGAYEQYF.

This clone was detected once. The chain couples TRBV2 to TRBJ2-7; D may be TRBD2 (5 bases). The CDR3 length is 15 residues. Trimming removed 6 bases from V and 4 bases from J, with 19 bases in between. The germline CDR1 and CDR2 sequences are SNHLY and FYNNEI. CDR3 protein: CASRTDGGVAYEQYF. For the CDR3, the DNA is TGTGCCAGCAGGACGGACGGAGGCGTCGCTTACGAGCAGTACTTC.

The chain combines TRBV28 with TRBJ2-5, with TRBD2 matching over 14 bases. The V segment lost 3 bases and the J segment 1 base; nucleotides outside the gene matches: 4. The CDR3 runs to 17 residues. CDR1 is MDHEN, CDR2 SYDVKM, per germline. The CDR3 DNA reads TGTGCCAGCAGTTTGGTGACTAGCGGGAGGGGCCAAGAGACCCAGTACTTC. Translation: CASSLVTSGRGQETQYF.

The chain employs TRBV20-1 and TRBJ1-1; no definite D call. Trimming cost V 5 bases and J 4 bases, with 8 bases left between them. The length of the CDR3 is 11 residues. CDR1 and CDR2 (germline): DFQATT, SNEGSKA (reference sequence). The CDR3 loop reads CSAYTLTEAFF. DNA of the CDR3: TGCAGTGCTTACACCCTCACTGAAGCTTTCTTT.

The rearrangement joins TRBV18 to TRBJ1-1; the D is unclear. The CDR3 is 11 residues long. V was trimmed by 6 bases and J by 1 base, leaving 3 bases between them. Looked up from germline, CDR1 is KGHSH and CDR2 is LQKENI. The CDR3 here is CASSRNTEAFF. The CDR3 DNA is TGTGCCAGCTCGAGGAACACTGAAGCTTTCTTT.

The rearrangement uses TRBV5-1 and TRBJ2-6; 11 positions match TRBD1. This CDR3 is 21 amino acids long. With V trimmed by 0 bases and J by 1 base, 12 bases remained unmatched. Germline lookup yields CDR1 SGHRS and CDR2 YFSETQ. This CDR3 is CASSLGPRTGGAVSGANVLTF. CDR3 DNA: TGCGCCAGCAGCTTGGGGCCCAGGACAGGGGGCGCGGTATCTGGGGCCAACGTCCTGACTTTC.

V and J are TRBV29-1 and TRBJ2-2; D perhaps matches TRBD1 (5 bases). There are 15 residues in the CDR3. V lost 0 bases, J lost 5 bases, and 13 bases lay in between. Per germline, CDR1 SQVTM and CDR2 ANQGSEA. The CDR3 DNA is TGCAGCGTTGAAGAGGGCACAGGCCCAACCGGGGAGCTGTTTTTT. This codes for CSVEEGTGPTGELFF.

This chain joins TRBV28 and TRBJ2-7; D perhaps matches TRBD2 (5 bases). Germline V gene sequence: CDR1 MDHEN, CDR2 SYDVKM. This CDR3 comprises 15 residues. With 5 bases removed from V and 4 bases from J, the gap between germline ends came to 18 bases. The CDR3 spells CASSKGGSIQYEQYF. CDR3 DNA sequence: TGTGCCAGCAGTAAGGGCGGGTCCATACAATACGAGCAGTACTTC.

The V and J genes are TRBV15 and TRBJ1-1, with D possibly TRBD1 on 5 matching bases. Per germline, CDR1 LNHNV and CDR2 YYDKDF (reference sequence). CDR3 length: 15 residues. Trimming took 5 bases from V and 11 from J, leaving 24 bases between them. CDR3: CATSPRFMGLLKAFF. For the CDR3, the DNA is TGTGCCACCAGCCCCAGGTTCATGGGGCTCCTAAAGGCTTTCTTT. The full variable domain, its missing parts supplied by reference TRBV15 and TRBJ1-1, is DAMVIQNPRYQVTQFGKPVTLSCSQTLNHNVMYWYQQKSSQAPKLLFHYYDKDFNNEADTPDNFQSRRPNTSFCFLDIRSPGLGDTAMYLCATSPRFMGLLKAFFGQGTRLTVV.

The genes are TRBV18 and TRBJ1-6; 7 positions agree with TRBD1. V lost 3 bases and J lost 10; bases outside the gene matches: 6. Germline CDR1 and CDR2: KGHSH and LQKENI. CDR3 length equals 14 residues. The CDR3 bases are TGTGCCAGCTCACCGACAGGGATAGGGTCACCCCTCCACTTT. It is translated as CASSPTGIGSPLHF.

V gene TRBV6-5 combines with J gene TRBJ2-7; 7 bases agree with TRBD2. V was pared by 7 bases and J by 5 bases, with 8 bases of the junction left unmatched. Germline CDR1 MNHEY, CDR2 SVGAGI. The CDR3 spans 13 residues. DNA of the CDR3: TGTGCCAGCATGGGGGGGAGCGGGGACGAGCAGTACTTC. It encodes CASMGGSGDEQYF.

This clone was observed once. In nucleotides, the CDR3 is TGTGCCAGCAGCTTAGCGGCCCTTGGCCACACTGAAGCTTTCTTT. Its translation: CASSLAALGHTEAFF. The chain carries TRBV7-2 and TRBJ1-1; D is undetermined. The CDR3 is made up of 15 amino acids. Germline V gene sequence: CDR1 SGHTA, CDR2 FQGNSA. V lost 0 bases and J 3 bases, leaving 11 bases between the germline ends.

The chain employs TRBV9 and TRBJ2-1, with 12 bases aligning to TRBD2. The CDR3 is 16 amino acids. V was pared by 5 bases and J by 6 bases, with 9 bases of the junction left unmatched. CDR1 is SGDLS, CDR2 YYNGEE, per germline. This chain's CDR3 is CASSLTGTSGLNEQFF. In nucleotides, the CDR3 is TGTGCCAGCAGTCTTACCGGGACTAGCGGGCTCAATGAGCAGTTCTTC.

The genes are TRBV30 and TRBJ2-5; D is ambiguous. Germline CDR1 reads GTSNPN; CDR2 reads SVGIG (reference sequence). The CDR3 is 12 residues long. The V end lost 2 bases, the J end lost 3 bases, and 7 bases lay between the germline ends. CDR3 region: CAWSSRKETQYF. The CDR3 DNA reads as TGTGCCTGGAGTAGCAGGAAAGAGACCCAGTACTTC.

This clone turned up a few times. The chain recombines TRBV5-8 with TRBJ1-5; D not certain. Trimming pared 4 bases from V and 0 bases from J, leaving 8 bases between. The CDR3 extends over 14 amino acids. The germline V gene encodes CDR1 SGHTS and CDR2 YDEGEE. The CDR3: CASSLDFSNQPQHF. DNA for the CDR3: TGTGCCAGCAGCCTGGACTTTAGCAATCAGCCCCAGCATTTT.

The chain uses TRBV28 and TRBJ1-2, with D perhaps matching TRBD1 (6 bases). This CDR3 contains 13 residues. Germline CDR1 is MDHEN and CDR2 is SYDVKM. The V and J ends lost 5 bases and 5 bases respectively, with 12 bases between them. CDR3 sequence (DNA): TGTGCCAGCAGTCAAGGACAGTTATATGGCTACACCTTC. Encoded protein: CASSQGQLYGYTF.